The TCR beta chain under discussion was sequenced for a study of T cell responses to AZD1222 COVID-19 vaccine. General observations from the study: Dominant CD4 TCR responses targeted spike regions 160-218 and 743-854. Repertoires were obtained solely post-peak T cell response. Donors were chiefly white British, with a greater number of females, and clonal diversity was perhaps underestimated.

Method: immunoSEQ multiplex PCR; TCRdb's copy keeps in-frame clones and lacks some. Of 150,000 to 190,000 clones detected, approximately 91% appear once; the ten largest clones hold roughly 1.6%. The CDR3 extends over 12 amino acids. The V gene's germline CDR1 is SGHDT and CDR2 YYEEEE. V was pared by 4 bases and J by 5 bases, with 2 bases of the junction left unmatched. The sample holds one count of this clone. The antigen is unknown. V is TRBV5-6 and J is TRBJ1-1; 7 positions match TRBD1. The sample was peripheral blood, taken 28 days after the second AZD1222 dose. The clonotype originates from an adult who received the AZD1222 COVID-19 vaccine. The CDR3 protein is CASSQGGTEAFF. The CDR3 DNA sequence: TGTGCCAGCAGCCAGGGGGGGACTGAAGCTTTCTTT. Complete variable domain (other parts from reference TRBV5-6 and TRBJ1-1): DAGVTQSPTHLIKTRGQQVTLRCSPKSGHDTVSWYQQALGQGPQFIFQYYEEEERQRGNFPDRFSGHQFPNYSSELNVNALLLGDSALYLCASSQGGTEAFFGQGTRLTVV.